This T cell receptor beta chain derives from a study of cytomegalovirus exposure and HLA in healthy donors. Findings and caveats of the study: Usually a TCR sequence was rare, but some public TCRs were found in many donors. Reports state that TCR beta sequences accurately predicted most subjects' HLA-A and HLA-B alleles. In an earlier analysis, in 540 or so donors, most V segments appeared productive either ~87% or ~30% of the time. A list of approximately 150 TCR beta chains associated with cytomegalovirus was given.

Trimming took 8 bases from V and 12 from J, leaving 23 bases between them. CDR1 is MNHNS, CDR2 SASEGT, per germline. This CDR3 region has 14 residues. Of note for this clone: Its antigen is undetermined.

PCR involved 60 Vbeta and 13 Jbeta primers. Clones were sequenced by immunoSEQ multiplex PCR, and TCRdb holds only the in-frame ones, with some missing. The sample contains some 120,000 clones, about 81% of which appear only once. Input material: PBMCs. This TCR was sampled from a woman aged 30 to 39 in good health and CMV-seronegative. This rearrangement joins TRBV6-1 to TRBJ2-1; tentative D call: TRBD2 (6 bases). The CDR3, as DNA: TGTGCCAGCCGGCCGGGACTCCCCTCGGAGGGGCAGTTCTTC. This sequence encodes CASRPGLPSEGQFF.